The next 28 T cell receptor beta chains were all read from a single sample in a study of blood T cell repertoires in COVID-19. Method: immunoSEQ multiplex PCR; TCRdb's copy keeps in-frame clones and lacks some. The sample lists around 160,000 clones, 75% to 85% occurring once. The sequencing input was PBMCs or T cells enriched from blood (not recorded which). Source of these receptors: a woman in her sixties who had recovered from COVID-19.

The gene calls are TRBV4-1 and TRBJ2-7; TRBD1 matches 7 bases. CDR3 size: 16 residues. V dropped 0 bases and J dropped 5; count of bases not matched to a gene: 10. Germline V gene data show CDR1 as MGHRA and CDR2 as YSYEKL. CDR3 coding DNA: TGCGCCAGCAGCCAAGATCCAGGGGGTAGTCTCCACGAGCAGTACTTC. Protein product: CASSQDPGGSLHEQYF.

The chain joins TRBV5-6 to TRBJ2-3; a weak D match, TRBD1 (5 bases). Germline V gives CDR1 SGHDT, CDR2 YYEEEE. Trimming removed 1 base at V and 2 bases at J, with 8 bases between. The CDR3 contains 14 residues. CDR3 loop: CASSLRGYTDTQYF. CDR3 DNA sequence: TGTGCCAGCAGCTTGAGGGGTTACACAGATACGCAGTATTTT.

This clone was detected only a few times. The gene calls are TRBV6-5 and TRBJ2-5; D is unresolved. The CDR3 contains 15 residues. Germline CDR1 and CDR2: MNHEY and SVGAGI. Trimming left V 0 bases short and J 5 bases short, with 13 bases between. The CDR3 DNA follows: TGTGCCAGCAGTTACTCCTGGGCCCAAAGGGAGACCCAGTACTTC. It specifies CASSYSWAQRETQYF.

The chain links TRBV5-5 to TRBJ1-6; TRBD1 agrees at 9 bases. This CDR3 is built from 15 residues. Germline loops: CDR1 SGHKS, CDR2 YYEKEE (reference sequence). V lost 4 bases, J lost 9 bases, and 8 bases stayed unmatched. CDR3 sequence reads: CASSQDRGYASPLHF. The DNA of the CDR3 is TGTGCCAGCAGCCAGGACAGGGGTTATGCTTCACCCCTCCACTTT.

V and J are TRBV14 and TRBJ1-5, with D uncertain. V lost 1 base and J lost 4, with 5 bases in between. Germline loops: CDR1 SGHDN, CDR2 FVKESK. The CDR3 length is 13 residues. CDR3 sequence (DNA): TGTGCCAGCAGCCAAGGAGGGAATCAGCCCCAGCATTTT. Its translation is CASSQGGNQPQHF.

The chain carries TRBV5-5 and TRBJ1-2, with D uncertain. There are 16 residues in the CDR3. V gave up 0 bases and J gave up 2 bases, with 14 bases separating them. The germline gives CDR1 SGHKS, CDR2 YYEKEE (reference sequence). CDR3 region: CASSLGPGAGNYGYTF. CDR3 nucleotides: TGTGCCAGCAGCTTGGGGCCGGGAGCTGGAAACTATGGCTACACCTTC.

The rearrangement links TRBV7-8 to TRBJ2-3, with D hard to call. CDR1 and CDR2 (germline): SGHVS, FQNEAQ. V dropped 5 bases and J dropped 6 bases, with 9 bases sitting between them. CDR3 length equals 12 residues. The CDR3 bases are TGTGCCAGCAGCCTTCTAGGTGATACGCAGTATTTT. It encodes CASSLLGDTQYF.

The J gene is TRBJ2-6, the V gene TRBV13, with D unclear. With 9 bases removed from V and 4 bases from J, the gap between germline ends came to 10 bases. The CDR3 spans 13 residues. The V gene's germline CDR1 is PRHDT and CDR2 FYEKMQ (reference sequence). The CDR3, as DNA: TGTGCCAGTAATACTGTGGGGGCCAACGTCCTGACTTTC. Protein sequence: CASNTVGANVLTF.

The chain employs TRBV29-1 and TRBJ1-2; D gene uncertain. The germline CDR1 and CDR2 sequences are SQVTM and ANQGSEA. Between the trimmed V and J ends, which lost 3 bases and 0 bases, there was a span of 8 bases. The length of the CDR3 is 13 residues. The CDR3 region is CSVEADSNYGYTF. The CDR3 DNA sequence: TGCAGCGTTGAGGCGGATTCTAACTATGGCTACACCTTC.

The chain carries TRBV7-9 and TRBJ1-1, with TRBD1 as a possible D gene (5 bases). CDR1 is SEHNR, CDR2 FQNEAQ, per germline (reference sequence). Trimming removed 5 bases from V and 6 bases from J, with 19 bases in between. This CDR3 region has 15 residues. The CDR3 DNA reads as TGTGCCAGCAGCCCTGTGTCAGGGAGGCTCCCTGAAGCTTTCTTT. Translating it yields CASSPVSGRLPEAFF.

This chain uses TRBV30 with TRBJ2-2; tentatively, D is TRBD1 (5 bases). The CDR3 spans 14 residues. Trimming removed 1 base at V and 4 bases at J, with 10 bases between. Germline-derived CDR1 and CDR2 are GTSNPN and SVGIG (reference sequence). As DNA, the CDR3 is TGTGCCTGGAGTGGTAGCAGGGCCACCGGGGAGCTGTTTTTT. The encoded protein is CAWSGSRATGELFF. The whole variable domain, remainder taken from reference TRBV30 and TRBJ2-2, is SQTIHQWPATLVQPVGSPLSLECTVEGTSNPNLYWYRQAAGRGLQLLFYSVGIGQISSEVPQNLSASRPQDRQFILSSKKLLLSDSGFYLCAWSGSRATGELFFGEGSRLTVL.

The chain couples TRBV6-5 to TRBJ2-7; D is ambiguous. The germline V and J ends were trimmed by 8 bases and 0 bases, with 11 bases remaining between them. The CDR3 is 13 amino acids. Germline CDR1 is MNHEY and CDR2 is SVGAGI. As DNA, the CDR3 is TGTGCCAGCCGGGTCCGGGTCTCCTACGAGCAGTACTTC. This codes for CASRVRVSYEQYF.

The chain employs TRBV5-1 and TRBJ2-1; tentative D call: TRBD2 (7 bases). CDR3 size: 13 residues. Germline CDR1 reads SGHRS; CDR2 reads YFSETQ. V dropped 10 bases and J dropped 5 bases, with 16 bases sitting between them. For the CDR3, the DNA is TGCGCCGCGAGAGGGGGGGAGGACAATGAGCAGTTCTTC. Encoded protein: CAARGGEDNEQFF.

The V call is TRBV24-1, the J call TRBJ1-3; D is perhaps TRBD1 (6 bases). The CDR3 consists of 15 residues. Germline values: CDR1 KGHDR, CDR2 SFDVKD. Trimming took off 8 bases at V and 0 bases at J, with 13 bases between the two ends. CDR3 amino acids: CATIGDTHSGNTIYF. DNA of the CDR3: TGTGCCACCATAGGGGACACACACTCTGGAAACACCATATATTTT.

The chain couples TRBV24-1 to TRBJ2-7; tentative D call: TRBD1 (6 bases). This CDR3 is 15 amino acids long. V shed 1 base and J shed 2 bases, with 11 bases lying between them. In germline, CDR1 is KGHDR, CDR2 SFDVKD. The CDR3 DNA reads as TGTGCCACCAGTGATTTTGTGGCAGGGGCCTACGAGCAGTACTTC. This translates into CATSDFVAGAYEQYF.

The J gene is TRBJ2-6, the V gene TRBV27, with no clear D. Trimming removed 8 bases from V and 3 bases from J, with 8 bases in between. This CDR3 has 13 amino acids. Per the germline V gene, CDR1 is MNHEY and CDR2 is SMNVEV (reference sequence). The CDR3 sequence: CASGSGGANVLTF. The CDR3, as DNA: TGTGCCAGCGGGTCGGGTGGGGCCAACGTCCTGACTTTC.

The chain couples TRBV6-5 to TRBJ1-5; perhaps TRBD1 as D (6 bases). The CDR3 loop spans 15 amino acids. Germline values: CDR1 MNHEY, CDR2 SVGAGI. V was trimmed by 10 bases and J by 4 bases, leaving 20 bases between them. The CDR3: CATLKGGGLNQPQHF. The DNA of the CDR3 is TGTGCCACCTTAAAAGGGGGAGGGTTAAATCAGCCCCAGCATTTT.

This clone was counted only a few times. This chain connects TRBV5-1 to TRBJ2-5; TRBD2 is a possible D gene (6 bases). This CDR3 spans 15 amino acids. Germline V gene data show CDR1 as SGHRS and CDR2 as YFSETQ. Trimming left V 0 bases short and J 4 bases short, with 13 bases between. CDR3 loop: CASSLGHAGGETQYF. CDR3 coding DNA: TGCGCCAGCAGCTTGGGACATGCCGGGGGAGAGACCCAGTACTTC.

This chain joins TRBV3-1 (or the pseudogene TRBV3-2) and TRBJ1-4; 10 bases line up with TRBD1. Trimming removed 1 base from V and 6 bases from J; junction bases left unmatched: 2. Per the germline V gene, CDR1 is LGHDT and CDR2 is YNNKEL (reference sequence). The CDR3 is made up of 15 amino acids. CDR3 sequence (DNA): TGTGCCAGCAGCCAAGCAGGGACAGGGGATGAAAAACTGTTTTTT. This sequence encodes CASSQAGTGDEKLFF.

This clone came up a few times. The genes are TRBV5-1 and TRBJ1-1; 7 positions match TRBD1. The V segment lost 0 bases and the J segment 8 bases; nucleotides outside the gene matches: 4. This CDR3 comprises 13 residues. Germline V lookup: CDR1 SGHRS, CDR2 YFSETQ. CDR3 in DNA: TGCGCCAGCAGCTTGGATCACAGGGGCGAAGCTTTCTTT. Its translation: CASSLDHRGEAFF.

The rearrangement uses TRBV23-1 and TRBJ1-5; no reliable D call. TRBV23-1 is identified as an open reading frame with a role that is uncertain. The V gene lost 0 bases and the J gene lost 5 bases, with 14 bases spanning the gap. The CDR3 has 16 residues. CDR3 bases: TGCGCCAGCAGTCAATCGTGCGGGAACCACTATCAGCCCCAGCATTTT. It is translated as CASSQSCGNHYQPQHF.

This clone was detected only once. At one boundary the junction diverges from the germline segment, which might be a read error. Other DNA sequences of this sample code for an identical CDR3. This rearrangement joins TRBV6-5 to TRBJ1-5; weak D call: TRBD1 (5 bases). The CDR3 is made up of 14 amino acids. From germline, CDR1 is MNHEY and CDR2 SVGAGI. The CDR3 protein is CASSPRQHNQPQHF. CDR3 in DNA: TGTGCCAGCAGTCCCCGACAGCACAATCAACCCCAGCATTTT.

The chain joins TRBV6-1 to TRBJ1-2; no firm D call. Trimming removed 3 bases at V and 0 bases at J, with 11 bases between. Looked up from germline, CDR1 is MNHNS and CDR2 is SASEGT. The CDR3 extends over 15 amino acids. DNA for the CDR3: TGTGCCAGCAGTGAGAATACTAACCCTAACTATGGCTACACCTTC. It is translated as CASSENTNPNYGYTF.

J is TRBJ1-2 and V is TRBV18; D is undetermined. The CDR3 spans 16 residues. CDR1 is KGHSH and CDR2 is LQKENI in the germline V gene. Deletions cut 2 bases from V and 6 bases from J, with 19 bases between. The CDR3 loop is CASSPYVGPGEDGYTF. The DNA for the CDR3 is TGTGCCAGCTCACCATATGTTGGACCCGGGGAGGATGGCTACACCTTC.

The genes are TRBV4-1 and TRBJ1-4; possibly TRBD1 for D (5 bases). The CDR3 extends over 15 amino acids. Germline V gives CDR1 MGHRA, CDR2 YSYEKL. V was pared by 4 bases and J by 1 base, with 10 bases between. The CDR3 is CASSPPGGTNEKLFF. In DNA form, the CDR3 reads TGCGCCAGCAGCCCCCCGGGGGGAACTAATGAAAAACTGTTTTTT.

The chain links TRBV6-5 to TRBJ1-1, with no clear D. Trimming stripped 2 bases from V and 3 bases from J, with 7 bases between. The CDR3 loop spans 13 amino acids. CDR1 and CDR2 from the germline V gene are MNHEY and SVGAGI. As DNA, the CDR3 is TGTGCCAGCAGTTACCAGGCGTACACTGAAGCTTTCTTT. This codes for CASSYQAYTEAFF.

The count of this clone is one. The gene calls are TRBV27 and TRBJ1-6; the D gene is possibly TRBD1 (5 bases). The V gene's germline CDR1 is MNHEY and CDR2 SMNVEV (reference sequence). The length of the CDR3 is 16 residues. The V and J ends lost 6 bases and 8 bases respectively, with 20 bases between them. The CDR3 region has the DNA TGTGCCAGCAGACCACCAGGGTCGTTTGGGGATTCACCCCTCCACTTT. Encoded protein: CASRPPGSFGDSPLHF.

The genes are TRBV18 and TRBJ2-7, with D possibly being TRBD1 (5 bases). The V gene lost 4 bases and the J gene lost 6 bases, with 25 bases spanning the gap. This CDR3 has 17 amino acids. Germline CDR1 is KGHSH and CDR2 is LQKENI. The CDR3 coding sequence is TGTGCCAGCTCACTCATTTCGACAGACAGTCCATGGTCCGAGCAGTACTTC. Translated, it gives CASSLISTDSPWSEQYF.